This T cell receptor beta chain emerged from a study of blood T cell repertoires in COVID-19 (dated by TCRdb to the early 2020s). Regarding the complete study: Collaborator samples came from the United States, Italy and Spain and covered acute and convalescent phases of COVID-19. Subjects who had been exposed to COVID-19, were actively infected with it, or had recovered from it provided the deeply sampled blood TCRbeta repertoires that made up the dataset. Sample metadata almost always included a de-identified subject ID, COVID-19 status, age in years and sex. Where HLA class I and class II types were available, the types were taken from metadata supplied by the sample provider, not from assay-based typing. The repertoires were released in a freely available public database intended as a resource for research on the immune response to SARS-CoV-2. The material from the prospective study consisted of cDNA or gDNA derived from T cells, B-cell-depleted T cells, or PBMCs. The samples were drawn from two sources: the first 160 participants of the ongoing ImmuneRACE study, and 1,200 or so subjects contributed by 6 global collaborators. General study outcomes and caveats: The quantity of clinical and demographic metadata differed by source and by participant and was supplied without curation.

The collaborating institutions used their own protocols to collect whole blood in K2EDTA tubes. Collaborator samples were shipped for TCRbeta analysis as frozen whole blood, isolated PBMCs, or DNA extracted from either sample type. The trim is 7 bases for V and 5 bases for J, with a gap of 14 bases between the germline ends. CDR1 MNHEY and CDR2 SVGEGT are derived from the germline V gene. From the cysteine through the phenylalanine, the CDR3 covers 13 amino acids. This entry keeps only the CDR3 DNA: 39 bases, framed from base 1. TCRbeta CDR3 regions were amplified from genomic DNA using the immunoSEQ Assay, a bias-controlled multiplex PCR. Processing in the source paper ran as follows. The number of nucleated cells in each sample was estimated by amplification of reference gene primers within the assay. To quantify the absolute abundance of each unique TCRbeta CDR3 rearrangement, sequence reads were collapsed and filtered. For each sample, productive Simpson clonality was calculated by taking the square root of Simpson's diversity index across productive rearrangements. The source is immuneACCESS, and TCRdb retained only in-frame sequences with V and J called. Part of the clones is not carried over; for the studies checked, unresolved V genes explain less than half of this, and the remainder is unexplained. V, J and clone size derive from that table, while D and trimming were established from the DNA sequence. For this sample the table gives 390,000 or so clones, of which around 90% were detected only once. The leading ten clones occupy 6.5% to 7% of the sample.

This clone is a singleton in its sample. Its antigen remains undetermined. No clone much larger than this one lies a single base away; base qualities are absent. Input material: peripheral blood. This receptor was obtained from a man aged 18 to 29 with active or convalescent COVID-19. The sequence joins TRBV6-2 or TRBV6-3 to TRBJ1-1, with no confidently assigned D gene. The DNA sequence is as follows: TGTGCCAGCACCCCGGGAGGGAATACTGAAGCTTTCTTT. Its product reads: CASTPGGNTEAFF.